Shown below are 16 T cell receptor beta chains from a single sample sequenced in a study of blood T cell repertoires in COVID-19 (dated by TCRdb to the early 2020s). To prepare the library, the immunoSEQ multiplex PCR assay was applied. Imported from immuneACCESS, the table was reduced by TCRdb to in-frame sequences with V and J called. These copies leave out some clones; in studies compared against another copy, an unresolved V gene accounts for under half, and the cause of the remainder is not known. The sample records approximately 150,000 clones, 82% of which are singletons. The biggest ten clones account for roughly 8.1% of the sample. The sample was peripheral blood. Receptors originate from a woman in her seventies with acute or convalescent COVID-19.

This clone has more than one count but fewer than ten. The chain employs TRBV20-1 and TRBJ1-3, with a possible D match to TRBD1 (5 bases). Trimming pared 3 bases from V and 0 bases from J, leaving 12 bases between. This CDR3 is 15 amino acids long. CDR1 and CDR2 from the germline V gene are DFQATT and SNEGSKA (reference sequence). The CDR3 loop is CSASRQFSSGNTIYF. In DNA, the CDR3 is TGCAGTGCTAGTCGACAGTTCAGCTCTGGAAACACCATATATTTT.

The V gene is TRBV15, the J gene TRBJ1-6; D is perhaps TRBD1 (5 bases). Germline V lookup: CDR1 LNHNV, CDR2 YYDKDF (reference sequence). V gave up 0 bases and J gave up 6 bases, with 12 bases separating them. The CDR3 is 16 residues long. CDR3 bases: TGTGCCACCAGCAGAGATTTAGGGGCTACTAATTCACCCCTCCACTTT. Translated: CATSRDLGATNSPLHF.

V is TRBV24-1 and J is TRBJ2-2; TRBD2 matches at 14 bases. Germline CDR1 and CDR2: KGHDR and SFDVKD. The ends lost 0 bases at V and 1 base at J; junction bases unmatched: 0. The CDR3 length is 18 residues. The CDR3 spells CATSDLGLAGGNTGELFF. CDR3 in DNA: TGTGCCACCAGTGATTTGGGACTAGCGGGGGGGAACACCGGGGAGCTGTTTTTT.

The chain employs TRBV10-3 and TRBJ1-6; TRBD1 agrees at 7 bases. CDR1 and CDR2 from the germline V gene are ENHRY and SYGVKD. This CDR3 is 16 amino acids long. Trimming at V came to 5 bases and at J to 6 bases, leaving 10 bases not matched to a gene. The CDR3 region is CAISWGSRGSNSPLHF. The CDR3 DNA follows: TGTGCCATCAGTTGGGGGAGCAGGGGGAGTAATTCACCCCTCCACTTT.

This clone has only a few counts. The rearrangement joins TRBV29-1 to TRBJ1-2, with a possible D match to TRBD1 (5 bases). This CDR3 comprises 13 residues. Per the germline V gene, CDR1 is SQVTM and CDR2 is ANQGSEA. V was shortened by 3 bases and J by 4 bases, with 12 bases between the two germline ends. The CDR3 reads CSVDAGLSYGYTF. Here the CDR3 DNA reads TGCAGCGTTGACGCGGGACTCAGCTATGGCTACACCTTC.

This sequence joins TRBV27 and TRBJ2-1, with TRBD2 identical over 8 bases. With 8 bases clipped from V and 5 bases from J, the junction kept 8 bases outside the gene matches. In germline, CDR1 is MNHEY, CDR2 SMNVEV (reference sequence). This CDR3 spans 14 amino acids. The chain's CDR3 is CASRSGVLNNEQFF. CDR3 nucleotide sequence: TGTGCCAGCCGTAGCGGGGTCCTAAACAATGAGCAGTTCTTC.

This sequence joins TRBV10-3 and TRBJ2-7; 7 bases are shared with TRBD1. CDR1 ENHRY and CDR2 SYGVKD come from the germline V gene. The CDR3 covers 13 residues. J lost 0 bases, V lost 4 bases, and 0 bases had no gene match. CDR3: CAISGQGSYEQYF. The CDR3 DNA reads as TGTGCCATCAGTGGACAGGGCTCCTACGAGCAGTACTTC.

V gene TRBV30 combines with J gene TRBJ1-5; 8 bases map to TRBD1. The germline gives CDR1 GTSNPN, CDR2 SVGIG (reference sequence). This CDR3 has 15 amino acids. Trimming at V came to 4 bases and at J to 0 bases, leaving 5 bases not matched to a gene. DNA of the CDR3: TGTGCCTGGAAAGGACAGGGCTATAGCAATCAGCCCCAGCATTTT. Protein: CAWKGQGYSNQPQHF. Supplemented by reference TRBV30 and TRBJ1-5, the full variable domain reads SQTIHQWPATLVQPVGSPLSLECTVEGTSNPNLYWYRQAAGRGLQLLFYSVGIGQISSEVPQNLSASRPQDRQFILSSKKLLLSDSGFYLCAWKGQGYSNQPQHFGDGTRLSIL.

J is TRBJ2-1 and V is TRBV6-4; 10 nucleotides agree with TRBD1. The ends lost 4 bases at V and 3 bases at J; junction bases unmatched: 6. The CDR3 extends over 16 amino acids. CDR1 and CDR2 (germline): MRHNA, SNTAGT. The CDR3 sequence: CASSVDGQGGYNEQFF. The CDR3 DNA is TGTGCCAGCAGTGTTGATGGACAGGGGGGCTACAATGAGCAGTTCTTC.

This chain links TRBV29-1 with TRBJ1-5; 8 bases agree with TRBD1. Germline CDR1 is SQVTM and CDR2 is ANQGSEA. The CDR3 contains 13 residues. V was pared by 4 bases and J by 4 bases, with 3 bases of the junction left unmatched. As DNA, the CDR3 is TGCAGCGTTGGACAGGGGTGGAATCAGCCCCAGCATTTT. Translating gives CSVGQGWNQPQHF.

This clone was detected only a few times. The genes are TRBV7-2 and TRBJ1-1, with D perhaps matching TRBD1 (5 bases). With 4 bases removed from V and 4 bases from J, the gap between germline ends came to 10 bases. CDR3 length equals 13 residues. CDR1 SGHTA and CDR2 FQGNSA come from the germline V gene. CDR3 region: CASSSWTSTEAFF. CDR3 in DNA: TGTGCCAGCAGCTCCTGGACAAGCACTGAAGCTTTCTTT. The whole variable domain, remainder taken from reference TRBV7-2 and TRBJ1-1, is GAGVSQSPSNKVTEKGKDVELRCDPISGHTALYWYRQSLGQGLEFLIYFQGNSAPDKSGLPSDRFSAERTGGSVSTLTIQRTQQEDSAVYLCASSSWTSTEAFFGQGTRLTVV.

The chain is built from TRBV7-9 and TRBJ1-3; a possible D gene is TRBD1 (5 bases). The CDR3 is made up of 16 amino acids. Trimming took 4 bases from V and 0 from J, leaving 13 bases between them. Germline lookup yields CDR1 SEHNR and CDR2 FQNEAQ (reference sequence). DNA of the CDR3: TGTGCCAGCAGCTCAAAGGACAAGAGCTCTGGAAACACCATATATTTT. It specifies CASSSKDKSSGNTIYF.

The J gene is TRBJ1-3, the V gene TRBV14; D not certain. The CDR3 runs 13 residues. Germline loops: CDR1 SGHDN, CDR2 FVKESK. With 5 bases removed from V and 8 bases from J, the gap between germline ends came to 13 bases. CDR3 loop: CASSEVGRDTIYF. The DNA for the CDR3 is TGTGCCAGCAGCGAGGTAGGCCGGGACACCATATATTTT.

The rearrangement links TRBV11-2 to TRBJ1-2; D possibly corresponds to TRBD1 (5 bases). V gave up 5 bases and J gave up 8 bases, with 18 bases separating them. The CDR3 extends over 14 amino acids. CDR1 and CDR2 from the germline V gene are SGHAT and FQNNGV. The CDR3 nucleotides are TGTGCCAGCAGCCCAACAGGCGGGATGAGGGGCTACACCTTC. It yields the protein CASSPTGGMRGYTF. Full variable domain (remainder filled in from reference TRBV11-2 and TRBJ1-2): EAGVAQSPRYKIIEKRQSVAFWCNPISGHATLYWYQQILGQGPKLLIQFQNNGVVDDSQLPKDRFSAERLKGVDSTLKIQPAKLEDSAVYLCASSPTGGMRGYTFGSGTRLTVV.

The rearrangement uses TRBV11-3 and TRBJ2-1; tentative D call: TRBD2 (5 bases). Germline CDR1 is SGHNT and CDR2 is YENEEA. Trimming took 6 bases from V and 6 from J, leaving 12 bases between them. This CDR3 region has 13 residues. CDR3 sequence (DNA): TGTGCCAGCAGTCCAAGGGAGAGCAATGAGCAGTTCTTC. This gives the protein CASSPRESNEQFF.

The genes are TRBV2 and TRBJ1-5; TRBD1 aligns across 7 bases. Per germline, CDR1 SNHLY and CDR2 FYNNEI. The junction had 4 bases not matched to a gene; V was cut back by 4 bases and J by 1 base. The CDR3 loop spans 15 amino acids. The CDR3 loop is CASSGDRHSNQPQHF. The DNA for the CDR3 is TGTGCCAGCAGTGGGGACAGACACAGCAATCAGCCCCAGCATTTT. Full variable domain (remainder filled in from reference TRBV2 and TRBJ1-5): EPEVTQTPSHQVTQMGQEVILRCVPISNHLYFYWYRQILGQKVEFLVSFYNNEISEKSEIFDDQFSVERPDGSNFTLKIRSTKLEDSAMYFCASSGDRHSNQPQHFGDGTRLSIL.